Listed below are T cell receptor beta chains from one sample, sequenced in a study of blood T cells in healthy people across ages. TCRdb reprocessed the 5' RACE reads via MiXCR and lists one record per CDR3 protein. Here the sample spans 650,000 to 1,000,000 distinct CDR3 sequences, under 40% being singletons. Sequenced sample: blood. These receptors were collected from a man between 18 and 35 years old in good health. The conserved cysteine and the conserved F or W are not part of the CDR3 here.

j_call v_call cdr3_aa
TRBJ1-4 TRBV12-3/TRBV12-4 ASTAGGRNEKLF
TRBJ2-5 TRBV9 ASSVGLAGNEQY
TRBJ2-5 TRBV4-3 ASSQEWNSGPAEGYEQY
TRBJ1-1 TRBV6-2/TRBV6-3 ASTITVQGASTEAF
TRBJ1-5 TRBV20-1 SASVRVGNQPQH
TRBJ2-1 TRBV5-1 ASSVGIGEQF
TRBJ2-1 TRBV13 ASSLGGGDPAYNEQF
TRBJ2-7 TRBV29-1 SVEVGQEIYEQY
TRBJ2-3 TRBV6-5 ASSYSDRDRDTQY
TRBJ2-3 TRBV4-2 ASSQDPKGTGAVDTQY
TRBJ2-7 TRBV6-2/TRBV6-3 ASSPGAHYEQY
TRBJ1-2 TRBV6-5 ASRPTGTGRFRYT
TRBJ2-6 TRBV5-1 ASSYGDLLVSGANVLT
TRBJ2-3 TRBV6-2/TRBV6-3 ASSGGAATDTQY
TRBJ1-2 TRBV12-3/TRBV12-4 ASSSRNLVYGYT
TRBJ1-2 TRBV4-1 ASSARPRGEGYT
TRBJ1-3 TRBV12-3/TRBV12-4 ASRYTGNTIY
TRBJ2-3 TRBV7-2 ASGLFGDTQY
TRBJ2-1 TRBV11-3 ASSLRLSSYNEQF
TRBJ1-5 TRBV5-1 ASSLGAGESNQPQH
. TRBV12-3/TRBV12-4 ASRRLAGGVLETQY
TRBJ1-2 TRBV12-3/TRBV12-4 ASVLLGNYGYT
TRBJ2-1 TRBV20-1 SAGGQADSPNEQF
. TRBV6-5 ASSYRPRGGYEQY
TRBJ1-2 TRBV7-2 ASSLFGGRYGYT
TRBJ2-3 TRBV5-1 ASSLGVEDTQY
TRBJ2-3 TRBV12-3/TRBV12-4 ASSYSLTADTQY
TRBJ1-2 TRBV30 AWRNQGAWDYGYT
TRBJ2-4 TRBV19 ASREPTARNIQY
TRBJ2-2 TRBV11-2 ASSLDSEGANTGELF
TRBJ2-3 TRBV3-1 ASSQERGTPDTQY
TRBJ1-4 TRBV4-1 ASSQDYGRDNAILKLF
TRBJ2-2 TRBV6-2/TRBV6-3 ASSWRTGGTNTGELF
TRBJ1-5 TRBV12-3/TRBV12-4 ASRGSGTGQLQPQH
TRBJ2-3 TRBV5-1 ASSLIQGKGTDTQY
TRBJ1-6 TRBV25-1 ASSELAGTNSPLH
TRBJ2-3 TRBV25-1 ASSDIGFSVDTQY
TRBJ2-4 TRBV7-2 ASSLKAAREQY
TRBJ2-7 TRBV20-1 SASTGTGESNEQY
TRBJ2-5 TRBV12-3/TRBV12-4 ASSLEENRDQETQY
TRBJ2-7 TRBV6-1 ASSERQGVREQY
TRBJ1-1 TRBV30 AWSSSNRDTEAF
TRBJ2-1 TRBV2 ASTTGSYNEQF
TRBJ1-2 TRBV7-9 ASSLSQGALGYT
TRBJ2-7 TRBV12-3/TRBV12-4 ASSARTGGEYEQY
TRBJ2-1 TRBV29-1 SVEAPFVEGGYNEQF
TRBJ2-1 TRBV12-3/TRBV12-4 ASSTRGTPGRHYNEQF
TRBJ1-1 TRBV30 AWSHINRGWSEAF
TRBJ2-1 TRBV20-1 SADPPVGANEQF
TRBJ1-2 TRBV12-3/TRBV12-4 ASSGRQGGGYT
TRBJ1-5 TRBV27 ASGLIRASNQPQH
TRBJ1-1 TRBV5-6 ASEPQGVNTEAF
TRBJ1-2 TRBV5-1 ASSDGLYGYT
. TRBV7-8 ASSFTLRRGNTGEDSYNEQY
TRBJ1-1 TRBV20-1 SVFYGGGAGTEAF
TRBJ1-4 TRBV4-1 ASSHGTGNEKLF
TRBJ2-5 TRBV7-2 ASSLVGQSQEAQY
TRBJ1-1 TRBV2 ASSPRQGSDTEAF
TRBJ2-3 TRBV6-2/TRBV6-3 ASSRQQGRTDTQY
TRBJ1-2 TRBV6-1 ASSGDRPLLGYGYT